Listed here is a single T cell receptor beta chain. Its specificity is unknown. The data originate from a study of siplizumab effects on memory and regulatory T cells. Study-level points and caveats: Both greater diversity than memory cells and a major contribution to the alloresponse seemed to characterize naive T cells. Proof of suppressive function in proliferating Tregs from siplizumab cultures was not established.

Clones were sequenced by immunoSEQ multiplex PCR, and TCRdb holds only the in-frame ones, with some missing. This sample has over 95,000 clones, with 80% to 95% found just once. The specimen was non-Treg CD4+ T cells sorted from blood. This clonotype was obtained from a human donor in good health.

As DNA, the CDR3 is TGTGCCAGCGGATCGACAGGCTCCACAGATACGCAGTATTTT. Protein product: CASGSTGSTDTQYF. This chain joins TRBV5-6 and TRBJ2-3; a possible D gene is TRBD1 (6 bases). CDR3 length equals 14 residues. Germline values: CDR1 SGHDT, CDR2 YYEEEE. Trimming removed 7 bases at V and 2 bases at J, with 14 bases between.